This T cell receptor beta chain came from a study of graft-versus-host responses after intestinal transplantation. Turning to the study itself: All recipients were transplanted with multivisceral, liver-intestinal, or isolated intestinal grafts. For 2 to 4 years after anti-thymocyte globulin induction, all recipients took tacrolimus and steroids. Study-wide findings and caveats: The highest levels of circulating GvH clones went along with early declines in HvG clones after transplant. Allograft graft-versus-host to host-versus-graft clonal ratios ran high in patients with graft-donor T cell macrochimerism.

The table came from immunoSEQ multiplex PCR; TCRdb's copy has only in-frame clones and leaves some out. The table lists about 93,000 clones, around 84% of them singletons. Germline CDR1 is LGHNT and CDR2 is FRNRAP. The CDR3 covers 12 residues. Between the trimmed V and J ends, which lost 6 bases and 7 bases, there was a span of 10 bases. Notes on this clone: The antigen is unknown.

The source is a human donor who received an intestinal transplant. The material sequenced was unstimulated CD4+ T cells sorted from spleen or lymph node cells, taken before intestinal transplant. J is TRBJ1-5 and V is TRBV12-5; D remains unclear. CDR3 region: CASGFGGQPQHF. CDR3 coding DNA: TGTGCTAGTGGCTTCGGAGGGCAGCCCCAGCATTTT.